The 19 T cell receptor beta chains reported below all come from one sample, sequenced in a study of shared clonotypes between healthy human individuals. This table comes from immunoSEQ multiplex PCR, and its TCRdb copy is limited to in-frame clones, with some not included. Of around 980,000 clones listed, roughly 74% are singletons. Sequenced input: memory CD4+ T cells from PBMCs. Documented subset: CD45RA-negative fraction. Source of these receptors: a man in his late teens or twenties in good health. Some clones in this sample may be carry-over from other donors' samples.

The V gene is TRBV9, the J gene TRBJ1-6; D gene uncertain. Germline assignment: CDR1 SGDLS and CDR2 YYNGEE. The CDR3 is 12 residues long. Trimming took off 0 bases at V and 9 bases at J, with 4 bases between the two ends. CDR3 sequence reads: CASSVGASPLHF. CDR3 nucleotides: TGTGCCAGCAGCGTAGGGGCTTCACCCCTCCACTTT.

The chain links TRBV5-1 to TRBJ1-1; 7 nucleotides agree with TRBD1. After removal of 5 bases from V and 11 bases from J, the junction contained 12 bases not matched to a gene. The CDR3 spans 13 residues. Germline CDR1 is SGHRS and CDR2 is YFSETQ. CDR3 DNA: TGCGCCAGCAGGGAACAGGGGCTCAACGTGGCTTTCTTT. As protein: CASREQGLNVAFF.

The chain's CDR3 is CASSAPGRMNTEAFF. The DNA for the CDR3 is TGTGCCAGCAGCGCACCGGGACGGATGAACACTGAAGCTTTCTTT. V is TRBV7-9 and J is TRBJ1-1; tentatively, D is TRBD1 (5 bases). This CDR3 contains 15 residues. CDR1 is SEHNR, CDR2 FQNEAQ, per germline (reference sequence). The V end lost 5 bases, the J end lost 0 bases, and 13 bases lay between the germline ends.

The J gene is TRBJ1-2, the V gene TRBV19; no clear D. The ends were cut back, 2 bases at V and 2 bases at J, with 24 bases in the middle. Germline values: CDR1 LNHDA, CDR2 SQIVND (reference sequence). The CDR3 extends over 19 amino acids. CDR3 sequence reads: CASSILRVDRQNSNYGYTF. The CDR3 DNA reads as TGTGCCAGTAGTATATTGAGGGTGGACCGCCAGAACTCAAACTATGGCTACACCTTC.

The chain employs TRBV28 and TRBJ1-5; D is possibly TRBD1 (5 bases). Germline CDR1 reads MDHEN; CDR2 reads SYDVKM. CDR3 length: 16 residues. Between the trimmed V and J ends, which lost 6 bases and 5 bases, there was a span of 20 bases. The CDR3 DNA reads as TGTGCCAGCAGACCACGTGGGGCAGGAGAACATCAGCCCCAGCATTTT. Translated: CASRPRGAGEHQPQHF. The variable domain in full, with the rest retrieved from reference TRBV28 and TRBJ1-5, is DVKVTQSSRYLVKRTGEKVFLECVQDMDHENMFWYRQDPGLGLRLIYFSYDVKMKEKGDIPEGYSVSREKKERFSLILESASTNQTSMYLCASRPRGAGEHQPQHFGDGTRLSIL.

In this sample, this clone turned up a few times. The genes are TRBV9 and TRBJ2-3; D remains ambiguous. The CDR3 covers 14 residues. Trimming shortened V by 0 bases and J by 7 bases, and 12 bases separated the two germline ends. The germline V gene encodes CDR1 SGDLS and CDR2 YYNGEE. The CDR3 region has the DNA TGTGCCAGCAGCGTAGGTGGACCGGCGAATACGCAGTATTTT. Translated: CASSVGGPANTQYF. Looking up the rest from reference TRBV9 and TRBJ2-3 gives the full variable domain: DSGVTQTPKHLITATGQRVTLRCSPRSGDLSVYWYQQSLDQGLQFLIQYYNGEERAKGNILERFSAQQFPDLHSELNLSSLELGDSALYFCASSVGGPANTQYFGPGTRLTVL.

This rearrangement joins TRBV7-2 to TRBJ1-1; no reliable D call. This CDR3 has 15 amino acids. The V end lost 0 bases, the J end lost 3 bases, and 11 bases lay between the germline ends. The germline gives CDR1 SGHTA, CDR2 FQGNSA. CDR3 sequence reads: CASSLASQWDTEAFF. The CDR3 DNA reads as TGTGCCAGCAGCTTAGCAAGCCAGTGGGACACTGAAGCTTTCTTT.

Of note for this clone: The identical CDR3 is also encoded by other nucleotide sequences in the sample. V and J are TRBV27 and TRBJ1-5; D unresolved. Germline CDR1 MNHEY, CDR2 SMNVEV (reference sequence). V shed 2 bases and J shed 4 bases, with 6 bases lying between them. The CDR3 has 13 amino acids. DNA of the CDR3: TGTGCCAGCAGTTTAGACCGTAATCAGCCCCAGCATTTT. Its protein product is CASSLDRNQPQHF.

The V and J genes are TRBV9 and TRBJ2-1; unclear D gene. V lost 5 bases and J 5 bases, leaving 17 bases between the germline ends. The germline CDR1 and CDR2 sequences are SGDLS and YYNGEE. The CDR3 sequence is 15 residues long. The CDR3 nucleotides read TGTGCCAGCAGGTCCATTGGAATCCCTAACAATGAGCAGTTCTTC. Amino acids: CASRSIGIPNNEQFF. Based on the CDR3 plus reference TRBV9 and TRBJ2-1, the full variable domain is DSGVTQTPKHLITATGQRVTLRCSPRSGDLSVYWYQQSLDQGLQFLIQYYNGEERAKGNILERFSAQQFPDLHSELNLSSLELGDSALYFCASRSIGIPNNEQFFGPGTRLTVL.

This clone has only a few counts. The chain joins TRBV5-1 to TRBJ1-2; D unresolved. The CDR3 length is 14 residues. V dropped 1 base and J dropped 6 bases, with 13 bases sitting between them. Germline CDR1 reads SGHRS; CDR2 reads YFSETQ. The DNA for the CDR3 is TGCGCCAGCAGCTTGACGTTGCGAACTGATGGCTACACCTTC. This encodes CASSLTLRTDGYTF.

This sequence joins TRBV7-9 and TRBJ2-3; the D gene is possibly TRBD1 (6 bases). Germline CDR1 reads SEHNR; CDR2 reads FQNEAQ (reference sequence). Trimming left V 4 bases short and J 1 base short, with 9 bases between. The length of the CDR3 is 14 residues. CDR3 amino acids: CASSSRGGTDTQYF. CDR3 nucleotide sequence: TGTGCCAGCAGCTCCAGGGGTGGCACAGATACGCAGTATTTT.

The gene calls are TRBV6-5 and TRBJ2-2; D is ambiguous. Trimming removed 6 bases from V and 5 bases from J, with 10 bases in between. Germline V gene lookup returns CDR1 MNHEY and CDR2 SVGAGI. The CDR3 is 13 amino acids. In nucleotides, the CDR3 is TGTGCCAGCAGCCGGTCCGGGACCGGGGAGCTGTTTTTT. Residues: CASSRSGTGELFF.

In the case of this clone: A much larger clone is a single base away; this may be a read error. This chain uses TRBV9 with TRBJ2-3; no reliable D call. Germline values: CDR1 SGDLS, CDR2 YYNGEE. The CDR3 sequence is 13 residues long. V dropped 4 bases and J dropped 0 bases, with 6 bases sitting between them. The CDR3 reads CASSSPSTDTQYF. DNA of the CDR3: TGTGCCAGCAGCTCACCCAGCACAGATACGCAGTATTTT.

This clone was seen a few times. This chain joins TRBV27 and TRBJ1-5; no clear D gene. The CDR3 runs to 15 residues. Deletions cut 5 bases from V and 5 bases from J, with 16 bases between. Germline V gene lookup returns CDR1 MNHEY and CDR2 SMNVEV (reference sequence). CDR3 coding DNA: TGTGCCAGCAGTGTGGGTTGGCCCAGAGATCAGCCCCAGCATTTT. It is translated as CASSVGWPRDQPQHF.

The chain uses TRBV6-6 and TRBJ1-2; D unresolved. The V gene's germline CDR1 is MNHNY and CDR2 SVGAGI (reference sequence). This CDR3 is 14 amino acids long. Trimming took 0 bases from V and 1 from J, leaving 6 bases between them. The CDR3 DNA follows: TGTGCCAGCAGTTACTCTGCTTTTAACTATGGCTACACCTTC. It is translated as CASSYSAFNYGYTF.

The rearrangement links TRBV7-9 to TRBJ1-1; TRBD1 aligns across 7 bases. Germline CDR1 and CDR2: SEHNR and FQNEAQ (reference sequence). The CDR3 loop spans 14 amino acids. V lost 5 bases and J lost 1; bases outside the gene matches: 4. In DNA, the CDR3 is TGTGCCAGCAGCCAAGGACAGGCGAACACTGAAGCTTTCTTT. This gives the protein CASSQGQANTEAFF.

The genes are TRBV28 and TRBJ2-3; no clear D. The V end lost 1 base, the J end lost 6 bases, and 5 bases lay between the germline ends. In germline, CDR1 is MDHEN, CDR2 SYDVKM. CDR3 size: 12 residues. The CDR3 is CASSLSSDTQYF. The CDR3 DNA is TGTGCCAGCAGTTTATCGTCGGATACGCAGTATTTT. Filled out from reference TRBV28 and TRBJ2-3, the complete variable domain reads DVKVTQSSRYLVKRTGEKVFLECVQDMDHENMFWYRQDPGLGLRLIYFSYDVKMKEKGDIPEGYSVSREKKERFSLILESASTNQTSMYLCASSLSSDTQYFGPGTRLTVL.

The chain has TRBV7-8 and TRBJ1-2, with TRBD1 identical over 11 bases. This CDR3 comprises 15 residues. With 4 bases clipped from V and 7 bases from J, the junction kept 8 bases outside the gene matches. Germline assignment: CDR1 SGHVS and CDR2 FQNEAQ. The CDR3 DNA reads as TGTGCCAGCAGCTCGGAACCGGGACAGGGGGGTGGCTACACCTTC. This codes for CASSSEPGQGGGYTF.

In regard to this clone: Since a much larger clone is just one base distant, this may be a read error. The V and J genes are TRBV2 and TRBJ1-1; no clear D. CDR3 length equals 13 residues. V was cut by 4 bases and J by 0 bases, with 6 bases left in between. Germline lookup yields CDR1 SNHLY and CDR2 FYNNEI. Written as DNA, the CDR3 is TGTGCCAGCAGTGGGACGGTGAACACTGAAGCTTTCTTT. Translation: CASSGTVNTEAFF.